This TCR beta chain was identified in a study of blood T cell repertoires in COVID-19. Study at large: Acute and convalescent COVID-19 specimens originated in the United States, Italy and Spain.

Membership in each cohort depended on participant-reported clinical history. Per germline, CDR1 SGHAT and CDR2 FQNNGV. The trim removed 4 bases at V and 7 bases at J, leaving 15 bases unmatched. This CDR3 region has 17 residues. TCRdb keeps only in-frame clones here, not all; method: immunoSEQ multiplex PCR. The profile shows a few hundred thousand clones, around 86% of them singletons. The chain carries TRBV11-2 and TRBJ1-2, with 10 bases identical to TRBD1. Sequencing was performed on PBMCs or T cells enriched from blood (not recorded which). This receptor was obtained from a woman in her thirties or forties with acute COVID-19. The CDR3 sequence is CASSSSPFAGQGSGYTF. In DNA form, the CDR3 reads TGTGCCAGCAGCTCGTCCCCCTTCGCGGGACAGGGGTCTGGCTACACCTTC.